This T cell receptor beta chain was recorded in a study of human T cells and chemical hapten exposure. V gave up 3 bases and J gave up 4 bases, with 13 bases separating them. From germline, CDR1 is SGHAT and CDR2 FQNNGV. The CDR3 loop spans 14 amino acids. As for time point: patch test 3, about 24 weeks after DPC sensitization. Stated treatment: therapeutic diphenylcyclopropenone sensitization with weekly scalp DPC. Donation of samples came from alopecia patients who were 18 to 70 years old and suitable for DPC. This clonotype was counted only a few times. TCRdb analysed the RACE reads with MiXCR anew, one entry per CDR3 protein. The data hold under 130,000 distinct CDR3 sequences, with less than 40% observed a single time.

This TCR derives from a man in his forties with alopecia areata. Some clones in this sample may be carry-over from other donors' samples. The J gene is TRBJ2-7, the V gene TRBV11-2, with a weak D call TRBD2 (6 bases). Sequencing was performed on whole blood, taken in connection with sensitization to the hapten diphenylcyclopropenone (DPC). CDR3 sequence: CASSFTGTLYEQYF. The CDR3 DNA reads as TGTGCCAGCAGCTTTACCGGGACTCTGTACGAGCAGTACTTC.